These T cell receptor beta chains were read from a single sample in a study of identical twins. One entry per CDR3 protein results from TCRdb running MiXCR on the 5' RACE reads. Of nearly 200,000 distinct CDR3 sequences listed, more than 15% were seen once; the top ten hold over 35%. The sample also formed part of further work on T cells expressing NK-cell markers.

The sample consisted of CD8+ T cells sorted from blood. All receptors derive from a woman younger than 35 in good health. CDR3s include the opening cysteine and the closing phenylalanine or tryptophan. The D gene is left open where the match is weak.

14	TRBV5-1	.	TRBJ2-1	CASSFRQEGDEQFF
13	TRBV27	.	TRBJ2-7	CASSFGITYEQYF
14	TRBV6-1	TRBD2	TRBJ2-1	CASSRAGAYNEQFF
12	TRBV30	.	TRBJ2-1	CALRFRAGEQFF
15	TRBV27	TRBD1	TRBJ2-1	CASSIGDRIYNEQFF
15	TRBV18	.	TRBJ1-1	CASSPRGGGRTEAFF
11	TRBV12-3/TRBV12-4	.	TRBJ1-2	CAGGGLVSYTF
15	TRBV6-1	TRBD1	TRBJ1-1	CASWGQSAENTEAFF
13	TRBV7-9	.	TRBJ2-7	CASSPGLPPEQYF
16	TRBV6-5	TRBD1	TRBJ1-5	CASSYSRDSYNQPQHF
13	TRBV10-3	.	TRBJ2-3	CASTVTSTDTQYF
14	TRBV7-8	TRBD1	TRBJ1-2	CASSLVGQGWGYTF
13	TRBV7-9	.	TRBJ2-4	CASSDWRKNIQYF